These 2 T cell receptor beta chains originate from one sample sequenced in a study of cytomegalovirus exposure and HLA in healthy donors. In the PCR, 60 Vbeta and 13 Jbeta primers were used. This table comes from immunoSEQ multiplex PCR, and its TCRdb copy is limited to in-frame clones, with some not included. The table shows 100,000 to 150,000 clones, with about 79% occurring only once. The sequencing sample was made of PBMCs. The receptors here all came from a woman aged 45-65 years in good health and CMV-seronegative.

The J gene is TRBJ1-2, the V gene TRBV6-4, with D uncertain. With 0 bases removed from V and 3 bases from J, the gap between germline ends came to 14 bases. Germline CDR1 reads MRHNA; CDR2 reads SNTAGT. The CDR3 contains 16 residues. CDR3 sequence reads: CASSDSSGGSHYGYTF. In DNA, the CDR3 is TGTGCCAGCAGTGACTCGAGCGGAGGATCTCACTATGGCTACACCTTC.

The chain recombines TRBV27 with TRBJ2-1, with 13 bases fitting TRBD2. This CDR3 is 16 amino acids long. From germline, CDR1 is MNHEY and CDR2 SMNVEV (reference sequence). The junction had 10 bases not matched to a gene; V was cut back by 5 bases and J by 9 bases. DNA for the CDR3: TGTGCCAGCAGTCCCGGACTAGCGGGAGTCTGGGGTGAGCAGTTCTTC. Translating it yields CASSPGLAGVWGEQFF.